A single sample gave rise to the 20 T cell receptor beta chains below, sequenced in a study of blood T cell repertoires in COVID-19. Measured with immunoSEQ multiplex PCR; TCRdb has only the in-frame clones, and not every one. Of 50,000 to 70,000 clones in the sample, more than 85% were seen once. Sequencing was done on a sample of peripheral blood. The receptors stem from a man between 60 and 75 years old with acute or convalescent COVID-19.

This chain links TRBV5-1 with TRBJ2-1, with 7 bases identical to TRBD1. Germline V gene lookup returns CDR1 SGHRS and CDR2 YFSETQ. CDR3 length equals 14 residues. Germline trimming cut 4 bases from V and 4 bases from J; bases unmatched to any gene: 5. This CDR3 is CASSQGQSYNEQFF. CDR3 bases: TGCGCCAGCAGCCAGGGACAGAGTTACAATGAGCAGTTCTTC. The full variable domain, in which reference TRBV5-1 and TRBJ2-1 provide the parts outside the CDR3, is KAGVTQTPRYLIKTRGQQVTLSCSPISGHRSVSWYQQTPGQGLQFLFEYFSETQRNKGNFPGRFSGRQFSNSRSEMNVSTLELGDSALYLCASSQGQSYNEQFFGPGTRLTVL.

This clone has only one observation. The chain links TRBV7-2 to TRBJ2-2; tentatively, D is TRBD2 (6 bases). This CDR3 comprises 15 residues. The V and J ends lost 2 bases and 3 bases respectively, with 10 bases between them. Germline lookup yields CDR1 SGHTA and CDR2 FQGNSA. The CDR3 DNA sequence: TGTGCCAGCAGCTTAATATGGGGGGACACCGGGGAGCTGTTTTTT. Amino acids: CASSLIWGDTGELFF.

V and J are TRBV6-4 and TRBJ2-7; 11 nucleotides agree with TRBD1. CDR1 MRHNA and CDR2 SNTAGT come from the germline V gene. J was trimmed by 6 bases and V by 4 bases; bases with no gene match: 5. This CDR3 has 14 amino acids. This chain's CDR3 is CASSVSGTGGEQYF. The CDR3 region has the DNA TGTGCCAGCAGTGTCTCCGGGACAGGGGGCGAGCAGTACTTC.

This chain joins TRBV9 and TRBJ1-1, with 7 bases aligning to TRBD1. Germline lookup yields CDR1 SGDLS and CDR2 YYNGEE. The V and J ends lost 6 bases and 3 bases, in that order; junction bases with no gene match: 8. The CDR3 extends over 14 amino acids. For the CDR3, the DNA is TGTGCCAGCACCCCTAGGGGGACAGACACTGAAGCTTTCTTT. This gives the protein CASTPRGTDTEAFF.

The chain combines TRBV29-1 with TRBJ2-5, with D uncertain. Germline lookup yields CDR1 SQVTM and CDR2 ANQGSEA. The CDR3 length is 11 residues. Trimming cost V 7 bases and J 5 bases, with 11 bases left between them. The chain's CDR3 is CSAWVGETQYF. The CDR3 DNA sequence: TGCAGCGCTTGGGTCGGGGAGACCCAGTACTTC.

CDR3 DNA: TGTGCCAGTAGGGGCGCCCCCTACGAGCAGTACTTC. This translates into CASRGAPYEQYF. The rearrangement links TRBV19 to TRBJ2-7; unclear D gene. Germline assignment: CDR1 LNHDA and CDR2 SQIVND (reference sequence). The CDR3 loop spans 12 amino acids. Trimming took 6 bases from V and 2 from J, leaving 8 bases between them.

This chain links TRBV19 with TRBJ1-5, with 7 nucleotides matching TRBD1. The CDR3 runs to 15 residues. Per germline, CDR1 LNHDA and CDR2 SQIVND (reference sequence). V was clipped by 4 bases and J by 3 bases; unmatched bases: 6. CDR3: CASSSQTGYNQPQHF. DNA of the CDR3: TGTGCCAGTAGTAGCCAGACAGGGTACAATCAGCCCCAGCATTTT.

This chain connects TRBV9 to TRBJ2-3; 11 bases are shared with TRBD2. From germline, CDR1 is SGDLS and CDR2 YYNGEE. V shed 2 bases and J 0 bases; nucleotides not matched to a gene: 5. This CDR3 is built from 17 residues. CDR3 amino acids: CASSVRTSGSSTDTQYF. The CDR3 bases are TGTGCCAGCAGCGTTCGGACTAGCGGGTCCAGCACAGATACGCAGTATTTT.

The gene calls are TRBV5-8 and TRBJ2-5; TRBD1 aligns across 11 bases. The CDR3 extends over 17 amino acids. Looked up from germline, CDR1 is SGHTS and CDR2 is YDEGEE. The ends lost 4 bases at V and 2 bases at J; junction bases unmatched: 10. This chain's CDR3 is CASSPGWGTGGQETQYF. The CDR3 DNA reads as TGTGCCAGCAGCCCCGGGTGGGGGACAGGGGGACAAGAGACCCAGTACTTC.

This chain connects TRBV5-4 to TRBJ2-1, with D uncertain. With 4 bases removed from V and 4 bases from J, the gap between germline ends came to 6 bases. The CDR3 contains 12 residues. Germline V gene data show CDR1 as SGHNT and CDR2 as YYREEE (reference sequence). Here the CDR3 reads CASSVDYNEQFF. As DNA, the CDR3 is TGTGCCAGCAGCGTAGATTACAATGAGCAGTTCTTC.

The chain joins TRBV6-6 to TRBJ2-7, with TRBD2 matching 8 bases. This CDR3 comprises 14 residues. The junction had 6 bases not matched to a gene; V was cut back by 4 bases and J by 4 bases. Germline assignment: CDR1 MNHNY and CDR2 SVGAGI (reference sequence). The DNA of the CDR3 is TGTGCCAGCAGTTTTCACAGCGGGAGTTACGAGCAGTACTTC. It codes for CASSFHSGSYEQYF.

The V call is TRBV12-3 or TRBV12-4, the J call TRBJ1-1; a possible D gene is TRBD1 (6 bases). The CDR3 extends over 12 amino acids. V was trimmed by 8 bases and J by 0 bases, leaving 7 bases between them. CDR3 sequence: CASGTLNTEAFF. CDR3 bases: TGTGCCAGCGGGACACTGAACACTGAAGCTTTCTTT.

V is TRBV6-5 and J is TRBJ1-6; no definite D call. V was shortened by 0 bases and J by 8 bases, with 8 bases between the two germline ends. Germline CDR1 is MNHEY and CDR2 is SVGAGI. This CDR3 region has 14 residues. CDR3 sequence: CASSYSERDSPLHF. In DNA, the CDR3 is TGTGCCAGCAGTTACTCAGAGCGGGATTCACCCCTCCACTTT.

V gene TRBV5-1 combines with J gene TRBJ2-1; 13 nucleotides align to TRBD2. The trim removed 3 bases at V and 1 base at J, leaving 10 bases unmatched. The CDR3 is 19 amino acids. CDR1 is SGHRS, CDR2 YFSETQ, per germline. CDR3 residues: CASSSRTSGSPVSYNEQFF. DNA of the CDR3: TGCGCCAGCAGCTCCAGGACTAGCGGGAGCCCGGTATCCTACAATGAGCAGTTCTTC.

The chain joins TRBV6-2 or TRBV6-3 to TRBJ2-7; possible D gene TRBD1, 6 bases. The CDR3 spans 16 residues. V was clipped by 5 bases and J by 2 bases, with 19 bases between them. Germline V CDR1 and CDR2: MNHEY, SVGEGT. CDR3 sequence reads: CASSPHSRQETYEQYF. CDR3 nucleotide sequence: TGTGCCAGCAGTCCCCACAGCCGACAGGAAACCTACGAGCAGTACTTC.

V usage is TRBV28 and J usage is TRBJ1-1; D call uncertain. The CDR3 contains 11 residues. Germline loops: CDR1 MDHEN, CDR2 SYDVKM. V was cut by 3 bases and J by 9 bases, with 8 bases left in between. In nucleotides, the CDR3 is TGTGCCAGCAGTTTTCAACTGAAAGCTTTCTTT. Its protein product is CASSFQLKAFF. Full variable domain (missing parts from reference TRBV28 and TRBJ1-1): DVKVTQSSRYLVKRTGEKVFLECVQDMDHENMFWYRQDPGLGLRLIYFSYDVKMKEKGDIPEGYSVSREKKERFSLILESASTNQTSMYLCASSFQLKAFFGQGTRLTVV.

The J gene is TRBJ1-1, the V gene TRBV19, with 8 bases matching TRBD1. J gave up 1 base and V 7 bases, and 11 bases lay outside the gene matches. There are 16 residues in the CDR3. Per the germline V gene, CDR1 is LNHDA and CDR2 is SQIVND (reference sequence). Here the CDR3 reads CASIAQGAPPNTEAFF. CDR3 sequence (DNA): TGTGCCAGTATTGCGCAGGGGGCGCCCCCGAACACTGAAGCTTTCTTT.

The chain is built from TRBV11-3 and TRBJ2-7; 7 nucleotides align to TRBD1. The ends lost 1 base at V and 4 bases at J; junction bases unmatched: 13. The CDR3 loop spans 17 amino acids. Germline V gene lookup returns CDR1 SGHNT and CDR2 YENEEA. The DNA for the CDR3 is TGTGCCAGCAGCTTAGTTCGGGACAGCAATTGGGGGTACGAGCAGTACTTC. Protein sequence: CASSLVRDSNWGYEQYF.

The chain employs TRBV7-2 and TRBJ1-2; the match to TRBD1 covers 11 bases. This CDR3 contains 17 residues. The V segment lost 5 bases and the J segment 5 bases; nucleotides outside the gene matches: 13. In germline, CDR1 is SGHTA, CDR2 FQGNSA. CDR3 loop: CASSPWGGTGGRYGYTF. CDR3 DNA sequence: TGTGCCAGCAGCCCCTGGGGGGGGACAGGGGGAAGGTATGGCTACACCTTC.

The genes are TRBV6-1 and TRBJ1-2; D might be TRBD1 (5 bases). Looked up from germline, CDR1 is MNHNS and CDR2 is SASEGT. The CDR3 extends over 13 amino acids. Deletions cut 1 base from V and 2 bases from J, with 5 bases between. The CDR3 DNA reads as TGTGCCAGCAGTGAAGGACAGAACTATGGCTACACCTTC. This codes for CASSEGQNYGYTF.